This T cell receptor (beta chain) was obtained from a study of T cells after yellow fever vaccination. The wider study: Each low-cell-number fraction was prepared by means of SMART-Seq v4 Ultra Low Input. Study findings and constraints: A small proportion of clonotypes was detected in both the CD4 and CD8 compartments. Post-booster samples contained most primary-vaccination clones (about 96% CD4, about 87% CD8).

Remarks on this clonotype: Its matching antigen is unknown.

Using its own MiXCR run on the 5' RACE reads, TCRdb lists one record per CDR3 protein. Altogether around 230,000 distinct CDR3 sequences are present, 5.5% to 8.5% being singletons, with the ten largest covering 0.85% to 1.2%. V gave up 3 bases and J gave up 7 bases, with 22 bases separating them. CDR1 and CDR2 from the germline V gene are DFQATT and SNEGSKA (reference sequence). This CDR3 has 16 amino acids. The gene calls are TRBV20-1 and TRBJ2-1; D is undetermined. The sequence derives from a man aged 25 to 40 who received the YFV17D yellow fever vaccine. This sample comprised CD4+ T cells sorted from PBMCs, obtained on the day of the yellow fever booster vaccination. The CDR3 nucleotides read TGCAGTGCTAGTGGGAATTCTGGTAGAAGGCTGAATGAGCAGTTCTTC. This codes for CSASGNSGRRLNEQFF.